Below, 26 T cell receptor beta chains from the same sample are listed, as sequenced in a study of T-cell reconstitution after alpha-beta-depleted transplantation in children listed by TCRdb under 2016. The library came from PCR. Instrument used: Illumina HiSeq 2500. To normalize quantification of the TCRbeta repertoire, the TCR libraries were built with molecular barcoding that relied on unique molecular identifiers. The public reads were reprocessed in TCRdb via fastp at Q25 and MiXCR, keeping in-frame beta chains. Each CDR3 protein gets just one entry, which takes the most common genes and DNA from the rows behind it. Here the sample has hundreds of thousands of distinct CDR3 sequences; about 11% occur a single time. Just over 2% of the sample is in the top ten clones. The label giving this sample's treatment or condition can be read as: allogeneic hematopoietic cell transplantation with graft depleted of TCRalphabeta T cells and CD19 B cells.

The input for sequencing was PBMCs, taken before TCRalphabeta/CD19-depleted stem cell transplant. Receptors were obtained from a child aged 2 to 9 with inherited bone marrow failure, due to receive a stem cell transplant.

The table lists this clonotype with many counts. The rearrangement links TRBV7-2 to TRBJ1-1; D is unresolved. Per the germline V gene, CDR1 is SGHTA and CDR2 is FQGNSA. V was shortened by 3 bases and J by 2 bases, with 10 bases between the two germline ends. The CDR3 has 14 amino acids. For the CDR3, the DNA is TGTGCCAGCAGCTTTAGCTTAACCAACACTGAAGCTTTCTTT. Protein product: CASSFSLTNTEAFF. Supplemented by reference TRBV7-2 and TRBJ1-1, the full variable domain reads GAGVSQSPSNKVTEKGKDVELRCDPISGHTALYWYRQSLGQGLEFLIYFQGNSAPDKSGLPSDRFSAERTGGSVSTLTIQRTQQEDSAVYLCASSFSLTNTEAFFGQGTRLTVV.

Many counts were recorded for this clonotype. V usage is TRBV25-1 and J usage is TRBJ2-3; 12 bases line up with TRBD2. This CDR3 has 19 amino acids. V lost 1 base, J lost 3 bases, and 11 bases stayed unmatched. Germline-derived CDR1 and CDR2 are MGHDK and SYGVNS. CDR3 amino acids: CASSESNDRLAGVTDTQYF. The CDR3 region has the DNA TGTGCCAGCAGTGAATCCAACGACCGACTAGCGGGAGTTACAGATACGCAGTATTTT.

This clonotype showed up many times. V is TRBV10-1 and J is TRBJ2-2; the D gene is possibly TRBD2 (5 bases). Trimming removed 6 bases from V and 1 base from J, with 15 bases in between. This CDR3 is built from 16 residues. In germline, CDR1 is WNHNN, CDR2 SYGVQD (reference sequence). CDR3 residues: CASSPGVMGNTGELFF. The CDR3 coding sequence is TGCGCCAGCAGCCCCGGGGTTATGGGGAACACCGGGGAGCTGTTTTTT.

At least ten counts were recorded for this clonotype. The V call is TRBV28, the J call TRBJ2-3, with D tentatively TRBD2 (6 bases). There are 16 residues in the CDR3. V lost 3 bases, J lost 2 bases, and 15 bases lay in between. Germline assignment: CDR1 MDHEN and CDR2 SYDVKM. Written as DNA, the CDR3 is TGTGCCAGCAGTTTGGGGCAGGCGGGATTCACAGATACGCAGTATTTT. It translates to CASSLGQAGFTDTQYF.

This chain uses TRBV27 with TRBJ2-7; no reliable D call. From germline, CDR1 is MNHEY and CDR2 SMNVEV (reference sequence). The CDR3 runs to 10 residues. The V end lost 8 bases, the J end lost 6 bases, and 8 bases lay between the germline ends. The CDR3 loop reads CASGDAEQYF. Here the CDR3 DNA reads TGTGCCAGCGGTGATGCCGAGCAGTACTTC.

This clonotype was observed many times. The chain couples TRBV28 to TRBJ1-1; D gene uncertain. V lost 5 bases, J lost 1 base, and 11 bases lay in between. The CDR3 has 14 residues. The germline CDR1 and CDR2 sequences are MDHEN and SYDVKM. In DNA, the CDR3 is TGTGCCAGCAGTCCCTCGCGGACGAACACTGAAGCTTTCTTT. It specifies CASSPSRTNTEAFF.

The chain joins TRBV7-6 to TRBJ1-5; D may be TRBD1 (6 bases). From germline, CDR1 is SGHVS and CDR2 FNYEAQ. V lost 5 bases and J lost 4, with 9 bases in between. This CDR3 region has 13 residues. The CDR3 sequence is CASSHGQNQPQHF. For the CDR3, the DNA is TGTGCCAGCAGCCATGGACAGAATCAGCCCCAGCATTTT.

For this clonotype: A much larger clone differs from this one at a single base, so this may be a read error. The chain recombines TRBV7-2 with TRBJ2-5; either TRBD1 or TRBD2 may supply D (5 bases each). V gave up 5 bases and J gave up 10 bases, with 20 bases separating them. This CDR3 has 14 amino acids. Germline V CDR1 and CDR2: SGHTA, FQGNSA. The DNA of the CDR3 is TGTGCCAGCAGCCTTGACAGAGCCAGTGCGGGCCAGTACTTC. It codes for CASSLDRASAGQYF.

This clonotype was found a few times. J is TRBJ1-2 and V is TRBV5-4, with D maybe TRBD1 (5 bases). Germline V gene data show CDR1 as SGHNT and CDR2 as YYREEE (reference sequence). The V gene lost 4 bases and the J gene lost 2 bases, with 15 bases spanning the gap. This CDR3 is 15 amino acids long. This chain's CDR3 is CASSPGTGGNYGYTF. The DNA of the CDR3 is TGTGCCAGCAGCCCAGGGACGGGAGGAAACTATGGCTACACCTTC.

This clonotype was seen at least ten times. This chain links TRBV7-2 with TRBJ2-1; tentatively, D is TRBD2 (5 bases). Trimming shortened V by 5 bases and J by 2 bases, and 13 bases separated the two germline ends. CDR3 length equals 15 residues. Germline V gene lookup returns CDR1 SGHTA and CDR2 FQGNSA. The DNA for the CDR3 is TGTGCCAGCAGCAAACTAGTGGGTCCCTACAATGAGCAGTTCTTC. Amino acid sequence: CASSKLVGPYNEQFF.

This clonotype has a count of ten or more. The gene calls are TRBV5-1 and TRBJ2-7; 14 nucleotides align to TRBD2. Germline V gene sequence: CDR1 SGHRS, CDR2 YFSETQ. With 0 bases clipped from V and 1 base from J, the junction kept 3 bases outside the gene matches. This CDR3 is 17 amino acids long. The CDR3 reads CASSLEGLAGDSYEQYF. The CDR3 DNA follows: TGCGCCAGCAGCTTGGAGGGACTAGCGGGAGATTCCTACGAGCAGTACTTC. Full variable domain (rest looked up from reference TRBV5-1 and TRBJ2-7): KAGVTQTPRYLIKTRGQQVTLSCSPISGHRSVSWYQQTPGQGLQFLFEYFSETQRNKGNFPGRFSGRQFSNSRSEMNVSTLELGDSALYLCASSLEGLAGDSYEQYFGPGTRLTVT.

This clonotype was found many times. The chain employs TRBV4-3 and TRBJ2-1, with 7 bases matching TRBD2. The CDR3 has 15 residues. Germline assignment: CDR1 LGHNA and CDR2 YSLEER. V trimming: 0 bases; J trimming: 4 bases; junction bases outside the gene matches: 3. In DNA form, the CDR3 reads TGCGCCAGCAGCCAAGATGGCGGGGGATACAATGAGCAGTTCTTC. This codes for CASSQDGGGYNEQFF.

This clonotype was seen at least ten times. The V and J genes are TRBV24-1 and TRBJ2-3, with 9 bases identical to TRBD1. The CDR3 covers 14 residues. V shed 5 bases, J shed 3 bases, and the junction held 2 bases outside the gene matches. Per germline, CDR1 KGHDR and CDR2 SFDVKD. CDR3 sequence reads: CATSVGQGTDTQYF. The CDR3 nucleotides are TGTGCCACCAGTGTTGGACAGGGGACAGATACGCAGTATTTT.

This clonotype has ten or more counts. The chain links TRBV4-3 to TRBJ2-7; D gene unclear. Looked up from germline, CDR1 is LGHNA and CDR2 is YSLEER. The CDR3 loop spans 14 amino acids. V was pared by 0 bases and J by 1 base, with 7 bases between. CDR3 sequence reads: CASSQDLRSYEQYF. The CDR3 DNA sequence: TGCGCCAGCAGCCAAGATCTGAGATCCTACGAGCAGTACTTC.

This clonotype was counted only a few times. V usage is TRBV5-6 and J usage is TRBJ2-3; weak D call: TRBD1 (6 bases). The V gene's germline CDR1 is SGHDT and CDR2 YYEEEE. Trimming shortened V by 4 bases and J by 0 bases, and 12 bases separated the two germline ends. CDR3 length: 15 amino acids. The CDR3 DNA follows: TGTGCCAGCAGCCGTCGGGACAAGAGCACAGATACGCAGTATTTT. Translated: CASSRRDKSTDTQYF.

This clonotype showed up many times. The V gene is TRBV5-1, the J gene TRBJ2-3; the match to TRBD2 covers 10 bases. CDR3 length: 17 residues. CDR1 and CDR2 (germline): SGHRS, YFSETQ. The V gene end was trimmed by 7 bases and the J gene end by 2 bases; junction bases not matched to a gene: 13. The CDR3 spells CASANAVAGGNTDTQYF. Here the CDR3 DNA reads TGCGCCAGCGCCAATGCGGTAGCGGGAGGAAACACAGATACGCAGTATTTT. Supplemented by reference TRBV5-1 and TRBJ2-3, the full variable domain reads KAGVTQTPRYLIKTRGQQVTLSCSPISGHRSVSWYQQTPGQGLQFLFEYFSETQRNKGNFPGRFSGRQFSNSRSEMNVSTLELGDSALYLCASANAVAGGNTDTQYFGPGTRLTVL.

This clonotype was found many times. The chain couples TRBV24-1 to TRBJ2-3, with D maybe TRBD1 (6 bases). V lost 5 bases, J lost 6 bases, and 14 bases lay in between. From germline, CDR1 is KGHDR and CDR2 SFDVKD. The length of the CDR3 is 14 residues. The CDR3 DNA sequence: TGTGCCACCAGTGGTGACAGGAAAGGGGATACGCAGTATTTT. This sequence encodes CATSGDRKGDTQYF.

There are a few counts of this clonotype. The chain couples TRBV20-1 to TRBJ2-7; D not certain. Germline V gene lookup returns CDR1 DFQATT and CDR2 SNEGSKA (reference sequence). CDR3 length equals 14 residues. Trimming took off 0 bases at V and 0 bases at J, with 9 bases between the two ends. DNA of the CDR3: TGCAGTGCTAGAGAGGCGCCAGGCTCCTACGAGCAGTACTTC. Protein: CSAREAPGSYEQYF.

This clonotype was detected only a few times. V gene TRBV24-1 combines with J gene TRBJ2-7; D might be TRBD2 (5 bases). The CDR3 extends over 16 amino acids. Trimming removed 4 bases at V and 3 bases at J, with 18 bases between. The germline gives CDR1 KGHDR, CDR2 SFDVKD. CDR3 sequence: CATSDRLCLPLYEQYF. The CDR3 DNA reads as TGTGCCACCAGTGACCGACTATGCCTACCTCTCTACGAGCAGTACTTC.

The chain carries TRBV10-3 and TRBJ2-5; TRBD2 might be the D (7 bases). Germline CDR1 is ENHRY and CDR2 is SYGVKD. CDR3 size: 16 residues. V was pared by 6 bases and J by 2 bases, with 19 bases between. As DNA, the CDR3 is TGTGCCATCAGAGGGGGGGTGACGGGGGGACAAGAGACCCAGTACTTC. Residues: CAIRGGVTGGQETQYF.

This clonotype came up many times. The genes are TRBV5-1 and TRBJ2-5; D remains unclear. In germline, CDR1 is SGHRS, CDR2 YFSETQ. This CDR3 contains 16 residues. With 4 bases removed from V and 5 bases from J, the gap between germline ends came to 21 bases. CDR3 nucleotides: TGCGCCAGCAGCCCCATGGTCGGGCTTTACACGGAGACCCAGTACTTC. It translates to CASSPMVGLYTETQYF. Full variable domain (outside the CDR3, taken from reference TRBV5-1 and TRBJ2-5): KAGVTQTPRYLIKTRGQQVTLSCSPISGHRSVSWYQQTPGQGLQFLFEYFSETQRNKGNFPGRFSGRQFSNSRSEMNVSTLELGDSALYLCASSPMVGLYTETQYFGPGTRLLVL.

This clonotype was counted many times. The CDR3 nucleotides read TGCAGTGCTAGTCTCCAGCCGAACACCGGGGAGCTGTTTTTT. Translation gives CSASLQPNTGELFF. The V call is TRBV20-1, the J call TRBJ2-2; D remains ambiguous. The V gene lost 3 bases and the J gene lost 0 bases, with 8 bases spanning the gap. Germline CDR1 DFQATT, CDR2 SNEGSKA (reference sequence). This CDR3 is built from 14 residues.

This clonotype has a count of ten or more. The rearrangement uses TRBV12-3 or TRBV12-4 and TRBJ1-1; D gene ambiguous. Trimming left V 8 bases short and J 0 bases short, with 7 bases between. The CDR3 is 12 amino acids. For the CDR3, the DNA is TGTGCCAGCCGCCTTATGAACACTGAAGCTTTCTTT. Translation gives CASRLMNTEAFF.

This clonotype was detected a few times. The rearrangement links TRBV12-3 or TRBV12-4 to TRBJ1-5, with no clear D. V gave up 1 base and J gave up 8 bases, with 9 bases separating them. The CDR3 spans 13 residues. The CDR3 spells CASSLGNWEPQHF. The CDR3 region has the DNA TGTGCCAGCAGTTTAGGGAATTGGGAGCCCCAGCATTTT.

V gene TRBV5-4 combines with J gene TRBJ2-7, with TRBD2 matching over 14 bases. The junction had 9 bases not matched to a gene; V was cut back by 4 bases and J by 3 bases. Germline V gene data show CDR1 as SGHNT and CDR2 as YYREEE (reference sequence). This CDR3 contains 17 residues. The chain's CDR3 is CASSPGLAGESHYEQYF. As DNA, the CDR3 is TGTGCCAGCAGCCCGGGACTAGCGGGAGAATCTCACTACGAGCAGTACTTC.

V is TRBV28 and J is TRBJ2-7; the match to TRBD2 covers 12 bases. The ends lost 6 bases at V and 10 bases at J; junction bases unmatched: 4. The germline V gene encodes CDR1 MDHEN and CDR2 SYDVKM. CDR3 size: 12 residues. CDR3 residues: CASSLAGGFQYF. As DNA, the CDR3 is TGTGCCAGCAGCCTAGCGGGAGGGTTCCAGTACTTC.